A selection of T cell receptor beta chains follows, all from one sample in a study of spatial heterogeneity in lung cancer. TCRdb re-analysed the 5' RACE reads in MiXCR, keeping a single row per CDR3 protein. The data hold some 44,000 distinct CDR3 sequences, with 12% to 15% observed a single time. The starting material was PBMCs, obtained at surgery. These receptor sequences come from a male donor with early-stage non-small cell lung cancer. Both conserved end residues are part of each CDR3.

>TRBJ1-1|TRBV5-6
CASSPLRGYRTEAFF
>TRBJ1-1|TRBV13
CASSLGDRGPEAFF
>TRBJ1-6|TRBV14
CASSQGTSYSPLHF
>TRBJ1-1|TRBV9
CASSVVRGFTTEAFF
>TRBJ1-2|TRBV10-3
CAISPGQGASGYTF
>TRBJ2-2|TRBV28
CASSLAGQGAGGELFF
>TRBJ2-5|TRBV5-1
CASSLAQDSGTYIQETQYF
>TRBJ2-3|TRBV5-1
CASSFRQGPTTDTQYF
>TRBJ2-7|TRBV3-1
CASSRGTGGYEQYF
>TRBJ2-3|TRBV20-1
CSASTSGGPNTDTQYF
>TRBJ2-3|TRBV28
CASSNGLAGGTDTQYF
>TRBJ2-5|TRBV7-2
CASSPPAGGETQYF
>TRBJ2-2|TRBV20-1
CSADQGEGTGELFF
>TRBJ2-3|TRBV10-3
CAISEPSRRTDTQYF
>TRBJ2-7|TRBV28
CASTPGQLPYEQYF
>TRBJ2-3|TRBV20-1
CSASPTSGRSADTQYF
>TRBJ1-6|TRBV5-1
CASSDSNSPLHF
>TRBJ2-7|TRBV5-5
CASRSGAYEQYF
>TRBJ2-7|TRBV7-6
CASSPNVPGYEQYF
>TRBJ1-1|TRBV3-1
CASSRRDRDTEAFF
>TRBJ2-7|TRBV18
CASSPPTGKYEQYF
>TRBJ2-3|TRBV5-1
CASSFSLRTSGASTDTQYF
>TRBJ2-2|TRBV7-9
CASSLGPGELFF
>TRBJ1-2|TRBV20-1
CSARDPRGSYGYTF
>TRBJ2-7|TRBV5-5
CASSLSWGQGILYEQYF
>TRBJ2-3|TRBV7-8
CASSSSSVFSDTQYF
>TRBJ1-6|TRBV7-2
CASSPGQIYNSPLHF
>TRBJ2-7|TRBV6-2/TRBV6-3
CASSPSPSSYEQYF
>TRBJ1-1|TRBV5-1
CASSGQTNTEAFF
>TRBJ2-1|TRBV7-2
CASRLSRGVNNEQFF
>TRBJ2-5|TRBV7-2
CASSLEASGSGETQYF
>TRBJ1-5|TRBV6-4
CASSDDHGGNQPQHF
>TRBJ2-2|TRBV5-1
CASRPGLNTGELFF
>TRBJ2-3|TRBV6-5
CASSESGGYADTQYF
>TRBJ1-1|TRBV27
CASRQQGRLEAFF
>TRBJ1-1|TRBV7-9
CASSPLAKGPEAFF
>TRBJ2-7|TRBV5-1
CASSLVGGGEQYF
>TRBJ2-3|TRBV7-9
CASSLAGLPTDTQYF
>TRBJ1-4|TRBV29-1
CSVERGAGKLFF
>TRBJ2-2|TRBV20-1
CSARAAGAGELFF
>TRBJ2-1|TRBV9
CASSVPYSGQEQFF
>TRBJ2-5|TRBV5-1
CASSSGGLETQYF
>TRBJ1-1|TRBV29-1
CSVPGQGGQNTEAFF
>TRBJ2-3|TRBV3-1
CASSQGGLDTQYF
>TRBJ1-3|TRBV9
CASSTGWTGVNTIYF
>TRBJ2-7|TRBV5-1
CASSSRTSGRAWEQYF